This T cell receptor (beta chain) was sequenced for a study of blood T cell repertoires in COVID-19 (dated by TCRdb to about 2020). General notes on the study: Samples from collaborators originated in the United States, Italy and Spain and spanned both the acute and convalescent phases of COVID-19. A freely available public database, intended as a resource for researchers studying the immune response to SARS-CoV-2, is where the repertoires were released. The dataset comprised deeply sampled blood TCRbeta repertoires from subjects exposed to, actively infected with, or recovered from COVID-19. A de-identified subject ID, COVID-19 status, age in years and sex were almost always included in the sample metadata. Where available, HLA class I and class II types were obtained from metadata supplied by the sample provider rather than from assay-based typing. The material from the prospective study consisted of cDNA or gDNA derived from T cells, B-cell-depleted T cells, or PBMCs. Samples were obtained from the ongoing ImmuneRACE study (first 160 participants) and from about 1,300 subjects provided by 6 global collaborators.

Summary of the overall study and its limitations: How much clinical and demographic metadata was included differed by source and by participant, and the metadata was provided uncurated.

There are 14 amino acids in the CDR3, from cysteine to phenylalanine inclusive. Of all the DNA, just the CDR3 is kept, 42 bases in frame from base 1. CDR1 GTSNPN and CDR2 SVGIG were looked up in the germline V gene (reference sequence). The junction shows trimming of 3 bases on V and 5 bases on J, plus 11 bases between the germline ends. Comment on this clone: Its antigen specificity is not known. No base quality information exists; no much larger clone differs at one position.

Each collaborating institution followed its own protocols to collect whole blood in K2EDTA tubes. For TCRbeta analysis, collaborators shipped samples in one of three forms: frozen whole blood, isolated PBMCs, or DNA extracted from either of those sample types. TCRbeta CDR3 regions were amplified from genomic DNA by means of the immunoSEQ Assay, a bias-controlled multiplex PCR. Per the authors' processing: The number of nucleated cells in each sample was estimated from the amplification of reference gene primers within the assay. To quantify the absolute abundance of each unique TCRbeta CDR3 rearrangement, sequence reads were collapsed and filtered. For each sample, productive Simpson clonality was calculated by taking the square root of Simpson's diversity index across productive rearrangements. Not all clones reach the TCRdb copy of this immuneACCESS table, which keeps in-frame sequences only. Checked studies attribute under half of the gap to unresolved V genes and leave the rest unexplained. V and J calls and clone size follow that table, whereas D and trimming were derived from the DNA. Across this sample there are approximately 90,000 clones, with roughly 88% seen only once. 0.47% of the sample goes to the ten largest clones.

This receptor chain uses TRBV30 and TRBJ1-6; the D gene is perhaps TRBD1, from 5 matching bases. Sequencing was carried out using peripheral blood. The receptor's source is a man aged 60 to 75 with acute or convalescent COVID-19. The CDR3 region has the sequence CAWSTAGNNSPLHF. In nucleotides, the sequence is TGTGCCTGGAGCACCGCAGGGAATAATTCACCCCTCCACTTT.